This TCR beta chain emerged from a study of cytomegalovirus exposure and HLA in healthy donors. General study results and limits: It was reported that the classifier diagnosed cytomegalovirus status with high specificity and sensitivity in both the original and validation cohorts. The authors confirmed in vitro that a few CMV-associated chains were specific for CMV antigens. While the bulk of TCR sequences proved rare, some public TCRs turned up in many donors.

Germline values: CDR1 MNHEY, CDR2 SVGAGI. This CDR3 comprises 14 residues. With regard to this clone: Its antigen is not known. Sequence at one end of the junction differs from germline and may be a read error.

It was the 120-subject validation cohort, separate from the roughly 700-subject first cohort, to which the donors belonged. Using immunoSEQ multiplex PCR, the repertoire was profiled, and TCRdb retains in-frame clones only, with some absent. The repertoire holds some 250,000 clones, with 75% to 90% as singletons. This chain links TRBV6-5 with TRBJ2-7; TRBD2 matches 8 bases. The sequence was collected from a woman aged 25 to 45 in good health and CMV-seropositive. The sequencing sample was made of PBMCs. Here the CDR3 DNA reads TGTGCCAGCAGTGACTCGGGAGGGGGCTACGAGCAGTACTTC. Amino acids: CASSDSGGGYEQYF.